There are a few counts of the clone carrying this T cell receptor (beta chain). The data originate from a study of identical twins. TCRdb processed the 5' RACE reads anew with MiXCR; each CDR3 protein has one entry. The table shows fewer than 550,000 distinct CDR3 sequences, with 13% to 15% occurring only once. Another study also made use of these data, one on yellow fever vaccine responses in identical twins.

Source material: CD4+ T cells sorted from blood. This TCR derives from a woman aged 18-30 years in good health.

The CDR3 DNA sequence: TGTGCCAGCACCTTCAGCCGGGACAGGAACACTGAAGCTTTCTTT. It yields the protein CASTFSRDRNTEAFF. The V call is TRBV7-9, the J call TRBJ1-1; TRBD1 matches at 7 bases. There are 15 residues in the CDR3. Germline CDR1 SEHNR, CDR2 FQNEAQ (reference sequence). V trimming: 7 bases; J trimming: 1 base; junction bases outside the gene matches: 9.